A selection of T cell receptor beta chains follows, all from one sample in a study of blood T cell repertoires in COVID-19. Repertoires were generated with immunoSEQ multiplex PCR, while TCRdb's copy carries only in-frame clones and drops some. This table holds roughly 89,000 clones, 80% to 90% found once. Sequencing was done on a sample of peripheral blood. The receptors shown here come from an elderly woman with acute or convalescent COVID-19. Both conserved end residues are trimmed from each CDR3. The order of the fields is CDR3 protein, clone size, CDR3 length, V gene. Size is stated for part of the rows, as once, few or many counts, or as a class when the clone is expanded.

CDR3: ASSAGQREAF
size: -
length: 10
V: TRBV6-2/TRBV6-3

CDR3: ASSTGTGFNNSPLH
size: -
length: 14
V: TRBV19

CDR3: ASSLLPLGQGGATEAF
size: few
length: 16
V: TRBV27

CDR3: ASSQVSSSYEQY
size: -
length: 12
V: TRBV3-1/TRBV3-2

CDR3: ASSYSAGHPVYEQY
size: -
length: 14
V: TRBV6-5

CDR3: ASSEQLGEKLF
size: -
length: 11
V: TRBV10-1

CDR3: ASSENEKNTEAF
size: once
length: 12
V: TRBV2

CDR3: ASRPRGQTNTEAF
size: -
length: 13
V: TRBV6-5

CDR3: ASSLGGDRAGSPLH
size: -
length: 14
V: TRBV7-6

CDR3: ASSFFFGGQETQY
size: -
length: 13
V: TRBV5-1

CDR3: ASSATRYNEQF
size: -
length: 11
V: TRBV2

CDR3: ASSLAGTGYEQY
size: few
length: 12
V: TRBV7-9

CDR3: ASSLNLAGATRGAQY
size: -
length: 15
V: TRBV7-9

CDR3: ASSSGQDDYGYT
size: -
length: 12
V: TRBV27

CDR3: ASSSREGGSYNEQF
size: -
length: 14
V: TRBV7-2

CDR3: ASQPNRGSSEQY
size: -
length: 12
V: TRBV19

CDR3: ASREDRGFSDTQY
size: -
length: 13
V: TRBV10-1

CDR3: ASSANSNTEAF
size: -
length: 11
V: TRBV18

CDR3: ASSATRVGQPQH
size: -
length: 12
V: TRBV7-2

CDR3: ASSYPLRSEAF
size: -
length: 11
V: TRBV6-2/TRBV6-3

CDR3: ASSATATGNTIY
size: -
length: 12
V: TRBV13

CDR3: ASSPRLAGGSVEQY
size: -
length: 14
V: TRBV9

CDR3: ASKTGVGEQY
size: -
length: 10
V: TRBV19

CDR3: ASGGGGASGEQF
size: -
length: 12
V: TRBV4-2

CDR3: ASSQDRDYGYT
size: -
length: 11
V: TRBV3-1/TRBV3-2

CDR3: ASSYTDTQY
size: -
length: 9
V: TRBV7-9

CDR3: ASMQQGASYGYT
size: -
length: 12
V: TRBV19

CDR3: ASSSSGGALGEQY
size: -
length: 13
V: TRBV5-6

CDR3: ASLRDYQETQY
size: once
length: 11
V: TRBV6-6

CDR3: SASPLVGTGELF
size: few
length: 12
V: TRBV20-1

CDR3: ASSPQAGGQETQY
size: -
length: 13
V: TRBV18

CDR3: ASSTHVRVEKLF
size: -
length: 12
V: TRBV7-9

CDR3: ASSPGGLAKNIQY
size: -
length: 13
V: TRBV9

CDR3: ASSDPGHSDT
size: -
length: 10
V: TRBV7-8

CDR3: ATSDLTNPKRDTQY
size: -
length: 14
V: TRBV24-1

CDR3: ASRDRVNYGYT
size: -
length: 11
V: TRBV21-1

CDR3: ASSLGGYGELF
size: -
length: 11
V: TRBV27

CDR3: ASSPLGQLIGAYEQY
size: -
length: 15
V: TRBV18

CDR3: ASSPSPGQGYGYT
size: -
length: 13
V: TRBV5-4

CDR3: ASSPLGGQPQH
size: -
length: 11
V: TRBV27

CDR3: ASSLKGGSGNTIY
size: -
length: 13
V: TRBV5-4

CDR3: ASSIVRNTEAF
size: -
length: 11
V: TRBV19

CDR3: ASSPKQGFGAEAF
size: -
length: 13
V: TRBV18

CDR3: ASSQAIYEQY
size: -
length: 10
V: TRBV3-1/TRBV3-2

CDR3: ASSPSNRDAALH
size: once
length: 12
V: TRBV9

CDR3: ASSSQDSPSSGNTIY
size: -
length: 15
V: TRBV28

CDR3: ASSPTSGGAFSDLRGTDTQY
size: -
length: 20
V: TRBV9

CDR3: ASSQAGTGGPTNEKLF
size: -
length: 16
V: TRBV16

CDR3: ASSPGAGQVSNQPQH
size: -
length: 15
V: TRBV7-8

CDR3: ASSSGGQGPREQY
size: -
length: 13
V: TRBV7-2

CDR3: ASSFGGGLGTQY
size: -
length: 12
V: TRBV6-5

CDR3: ASSPLRVSSYEQY
size: -
length: 13
V: TRBV18

CDR3: ASRLPGTAMNTEAF
size: -
length: 14
V: TRBV28

CDR3: ASSLETGNSNEQF
size: -
length: 13
V: TRBV5-4

CDR3: ASRGTPDNQPQH
size: -
length: 12
V: TRBV19

CDR3: ASSLGLASRGGGELF
size: few
length: 15
V: TRBV7-2

CDR3: ASSLDPAGRQF
size: -
length: 11
V: TRBV11-3

CDR3: ASSLSSANTGELF
size: -
length: 13
V: TRBV28

CDR3: ASSLRTSGETQY
size: -
length: 12
V: TRBV3-1/TRBV3-2